A single sample is the source of the 4 T cell receptor beta chains below, sequenced in a study of T cell responses to AZD1222 COVID-19 vaccine. This table comes from immunoSEQ multiplex PCR, and its TCRdb copy is limited to in-frame clones, with some not included. The sample has about 110,000 clones, roughly 88% seen once; the top ten hold about 13%. Sequenced here: peripheral blood, sampled on day 0 of MenACWY control vaccination. The receptors here all came from an adult in good health.

V and J are TRBV6-6 and TRBJ1-5; no reliable D call. From germline, CDR1 is MNHNY and CDR2 SVGAGI (reference sequence). This CDR3 spans 11 amino acids. Deletions cut 7 bases from V and 4 bases from J, with 5 bases between. The DNA for the CDR3 is TGTGCCAGCAATGAGAATCAGCCCCAGCATTTT. This sequence encodes CASNENQPQHF.

This clone was counted a single time. The chain combines TRBV10-3 with TRBJ2-6, with D unclear. CDR3 size: 16 residues. Per germline, CDR1 ENHRY and CDR2 SYGVKD. V lost 4 bases, J lost 4 bases, and 14 bases lay in between. The CDR3 region is CAISGTGRSGANVLTF. CDR3 in DNA: TGTGCCATCAGTGGTACCGGCAGGTCGGGGGCCAACGTCCTGACTTTC.

This clone appeared a single time. The rearrangement links TRBV28 to TRBJ2-5; perhaps TRBD2 as D (5 bases). The V gene lost 4 bases and the J gene lost 6 bases, with 15 bases spanning the gap. This CDR3 has 14 amino acids. CDR1 is MDHEN, CDR2 SYDVKM, per germline. The CDR3 region is CASSSPLGSQTQYF. CDR3 in DNA: TGTGCCAGCAGTTCCCCACTAGGGAGCCAGACCCAGTACTTC.

This clone was counted only a few times. The chain recombines TRBV27 with TRBJ2-3; unclear D gene. Trimming cost V 3 bases and J 1 base, with 5 bases left between them. CDR3 length equals 13 residues. Germline CDR1 MNHEY, CDR2 SMNVEV (reference sequence). The CDR3 spells CASSFWGTDTQYF. CDR3 coding DNA: TGTGCCAGCAGTTTTTGGGGCACAGATACGCAGTATTTT.